This entry lists 12 T cell receptor beta chains sequenced from one sample in a study of CD8 T cells in Susac syndrome. Random hexamers primed reverse transcription of about 0.45 to 1 ug RNA. MiXCR, applied by TCRdb to the immunoSEQ multiplex PCR reads, yields one record per CDR3 protein. The data hold over 150,000 distinct CDR3 sequences, with 85% to 95% observed a single time. Source material: CD4+ T cells from PBMCs. These TCRs come from a human donor with Susac syndrome.

Here the CDR3 DNA reads TGTGCCAGCAGCATGAGGACAGGGCCCACTGAAGCTTTCTTT. It codes for CASSMRTGPTEAFF. The rearrangement uses TRBV7-8 and TRBJ1-1; 8 bases match TRBD1. Germline V gives CDR1 SGHVS, CDR2 FQNEAQ. This CDR3 is built from 14 residues. Unmatched junction bases numbered 6, after V lost 5 bases and J lost 4 bases.

The chain recombines TRBV25-1 with TRBJ1-6; tentative D call: TRBD1 (5 bases). From germline, CDR1 is MGHDK and CDR2 SYGVNS. The V end lost 3 bases, the J end lost 8 bases, and 17 bases lay between the germline ends. The CDR3 spans 16 residues. The chain's CDR3 is CASSDYGTALDSPLHF. CDR3 nucleotide sequence: TGTGCCAGCAGTGATTATGGGACGGCATTGGATTCACCCCTCCACTTT. Full variable domain (remainder filled in from reference TRBV25-1 and TRBJ1-6): EADIYQTPRYLVIGTGKKITLECSQTMGHDKMYWYQQDPGMELHLIHYSYGVNSTEKGDLSSESTVSRIRTEHFPLTLESARPSHTSQYLCASSDYGTALDSPLHFGNGTRLTVT.

The genes are TRBV14 and TRBJ2-2; 11 positions match TRBD1. CDR3 size: 16 residues. Germline lookup yields CDR1 SGHDN and CDR2 FVKESK. V gave up 4 bases and J gave up 4 bases; unmatched junction bases: 5. The CDR3 DNA reads TGTGCCAGCAGCCGATTGGGACAGGGGGTCACCGGGGAGCTGTTTTTT. Its protein is CASSRLGQGVTGELFF.

The genes are TRBV20-1 and TRBJ1-1; D call uncertain. The length of the CDR3 is 13 residues. In germline, CDR1 is DFQATT, CDR2 SNEGSKA (reference sequence). Trimming removed 2 bases from V and 3 bases from J, with 10 bases in between. CDR3 sequence: CSARNGRDTEAFF. CDR3 in DNA: TGCAGTGCTAGAAATGGACGGGACACTGAAGCTTTCTTT.

This rearrangement joins TRBV4-2 to TRBJ1-2, with 8 bases lining up with TRBD1. CDR3 size: 14 residues. V was pared by 0 bases and J by 5 bases, with 2 bases of the junction left unmatched. Germline CDR1 and CDR2: LGHNA and YNFKEQ. The CDR3 DNA is TGTGCCAGCAGCCAAGAGGGACAGGCGTATGGCTACACCTTC. Its protein product is CASSQEGQAYGYTF.

J is TRBJ2-7 and V is TRBV6-2 or TRBV6-3; 7 bases match TRBD1. Germline V CDR1 and CDR2: MNHEY, SVGEGT. The CDR3 covers 14 residues. J was trimmed by 1 base and V by 6 bases; bases with no gene match: 6. The CDR3 loop reads CASRWDSLSYEQYF. DNA of the CDR3: TGTGCCAGCAGATGGGACAGCCTTTCCTACGAGCAGTACTTC.

The chain carries TRBV18 and TRBJ1-3; 7 bases agree with TRBD1. The CDR3 covers 15 residues. V trimming: 6 bases; J trimming: 0 bases; junction bases outside the gene matches: 5. The germline V gene encodes CDR1 KGHSH and CDR2 LQKENI. CDR3 protein: CASSPRDSSGNTIYF. CDR3 coding DNA: TGTGCCAGCTCCCCGCGGGACAGCTCTGGAAACACCATATATTTT.

The rearrangement uses TRBV13 and TRBJ1-1; D is ambiguous. V dropped 1 base and J dropped 9 bases, with 6 bases sitting between them. Germline V gene sequence: CDR1 PRHDT, CDR2 FYEKMQ (reference sequence). This CDR3 comprises 11 residues. CDR3 in amino acids: CASSLDLKAFF. The CDR3 DNA sequence: TGTGCCAGCAGCTTAGACTTGAAAGCTTTCTTT.

The chain joins TRBV3-1 to TRBJ2-7; tentatively, D is TRBD2 (6 bases). V was cut by 0 bases and J by 5 bases, with 11 bases left in between. The CDR3 covers 14 residues. Per the germline V gene, CDR1 is LGHDT and CDR2 is YNNKEL (reference sequence). CDR3 sequence reads: CASSQEGGYHEQYF. The DNA of the CDR3 is TGTGCCAGCAGCCAAGAGGGAGGATACCACGAGCAGTACTTC.

V and J are TRBV20-1 and TRBJ2-7; 8 bases map to TRBD1. After removal of 5 bases from V and 2 bases from J, the junction contained 2 bases not matched to a gene. This CDR3 contains 12 residues. Germline lookup yields CDR1 DFQATT and CDR2 SNEGSKA (reference sequence). CDR3 amino acids: CSAQQGAYEQYF. The CDR3 region has the DNA TGCAGTGCTCAACAGGGGGCCTACGAGCAGTACTTC.

The V and J genes are TRBV9 and TRBJ2-5; 8 nucleotides align to TRBD2. Trimming cost V 0 bases and J 5 bases; bases outside gene matches: 6. The germline V gene encodes CDR1 SGDLS and CDR2 YYNGEE. This CDR3 region has 15 residues. The CDR3 region has the DNA TGTGCCAGCAGCGTAGCCGGCGGGAGGTTGGAGACCCAGTACTTC. It translates to CASSVAGGRLETQYF.

The rearrangement joins TRBV6-5 to TRBJ2-7; D unclear. The CDR3 runs 11 residues. Trimming took off 5 bases at V and 7 bases at J, with 9 bases between the two ends. Per germline, CDR1 MNHEY and CDR2 SVGAGI. In nucleotides, the CDR3 is TGTGCCAGCAGTAACGGAAGGGAGCAGTACTTC. This gives the protein CASSNGREQYF.